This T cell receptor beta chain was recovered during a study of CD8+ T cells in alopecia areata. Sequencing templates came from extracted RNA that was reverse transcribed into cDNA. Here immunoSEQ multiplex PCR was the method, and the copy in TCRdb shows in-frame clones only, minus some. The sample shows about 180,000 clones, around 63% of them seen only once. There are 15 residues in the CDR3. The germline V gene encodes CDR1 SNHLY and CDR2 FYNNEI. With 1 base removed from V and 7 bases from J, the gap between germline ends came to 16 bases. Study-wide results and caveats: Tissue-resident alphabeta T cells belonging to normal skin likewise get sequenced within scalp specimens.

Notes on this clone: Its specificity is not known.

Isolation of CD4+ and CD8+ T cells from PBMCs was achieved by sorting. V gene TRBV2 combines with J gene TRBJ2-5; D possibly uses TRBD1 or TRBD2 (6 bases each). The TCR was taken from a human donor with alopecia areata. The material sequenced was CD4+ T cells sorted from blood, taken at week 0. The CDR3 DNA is TGTGCCAGCAGTGAAGGCACCGGGGGCAGGGTGACCCAGTACTTC. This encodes CASSEGTGGRVTQYF.